This TCR beta chain is from a study of blood T cells in healthy people across ages. Germline CDR1 SNHLY, CDR2 FYNNEI. V shed 4 bases, J shed 3 bases, and the junction held 7 bases outside the gene matches. The CDR3 consists of 16 residues. The second PCR ran about 6 to 12 cycles with a sample-barcoded 5' primer and J-beta primers. Via MiXCR, TCRdb re-called the 5' RACE reads, giving one row per CDR3 protein. This repertoire shows 2 million or so distinct CDR3 sequences, roughly 50% found once; its top ten account for 2% to 2.5%. The clonotype comes from a woman in her forties in good health. The sequencing sample was made of blood. The chain is built from TRBV2 and TRBJ2-5; 11 bases fit TRBD2. The CDR3 spells CASSGLAGGLEETQYF. CDR3 DNA sequence: TGTGCCAGCAGTGGGCTAGCGGGGGGTCTCGAAGAGACCCAGTACTTC.